A single sample gave rise to the 18 T cell receptor beta chains below, sequenced in a study of CD8 T cells in ankylosing spondylitis. These receptors lack a known antigen. Whole-study results and caveats: Made up of about eight highly homologous variants, a TCR beta motif appeared characteristic of ankylosing spondylitis blood.

From the 5' RACE reads, TCRdb called clonotypes with MiXCR, one entry per CDR3 protein. The top ten hold about 0.5% of the sample, which has 700,000 to 850,000 distinct CDR3 sequences, roughly 10% seen once. Input material: blood, either unsorted or a sorted T cell fraction (not recorded which). The source of these receptors is a male donor with ankylosing spondylitis.

The chain couples TRBV6-6 to TRBJ1-2; D is unresolved. Germline V gives CDR1 MNHNY, CDR2 SVGAGI (reference sequence). Between the trimmed V and J ends, which lost 4 bases and 4 bases, there was a span of 7 bases. The CDR3 sequence is 12 residues long. The CDR3 coding sequence is TGTGCCAGCAGTTTTGAGACCTATGGCTACACCTTC. Encoded protein: CASSFETYGYTF.

The chain is built from TRBV14 and TRBJ1-2; D is possibly TRBD1 (5 bases). V was trimmed by 0 bases and J by 8 bases, leaving 10 bases between them. The CDR3 contains 13 residues. The V gene's germline CDR1 is SGHDN and CDR2 FVKESK. The CDR3 DNA reads as TGTGCCAGCAGCCAAGATTTAGGGACCGGCTACACCTTC. It specifies CASSQDLGTGYTF.

This clonotype was recorded at least ten times. CDR3: CSARDPVWGRRIAKNIQYF. As DNA, the CDR3 is TGCAGTGCTAGAGACCCTGTCTGGGGGCGAAGGATAGCCAAAAACATTCAGTACTTC. The chain is built from TRBV20-1 and TRBJ2-4, with D maybe TRBD1 (6 bases). CDR1 DFQATT and CDR2 SNEGSKA come from the germline V gene (reference sequence). This CDR3 has 19 residues. Trimming pared 0 bases from V and 0 bases from J, leaving 21 bases between.

This clonotype has more than one count but fewer than ten. The chain links TRBV20-1 to TRBJ2-7; D remains ambiguous. Per germline, CDR1 DFQATT and CDR2 SNEGSKA (reference sequence). The CDR3 length is 12 residues. With 8 bases removed from V and 0 bases from J, the gap between germline ends came to 11 bases. CDR3 residues: CSPRIPSYEQYF. The CDR3, as DNA: TGCAGTCCCAGGATACCCTCCTACGAGCAGTACTTC.

This clonotype was detected a few times. The chain combines TRBV6-2 or TRBV6-3 with TRBJ2-7; D not certain. The length of the CDR3 is 13 residues. The germline V and J ends were trimmed by 7 bases and 3 bases, with 13 bases remaining between them. The germline gives CDR1 MNHEY, CDR2 SVGEGT. The CDR3 protein is CASNSGPHYEQYF. Here the CDR3 DNA reads TGTGCCAGCAATTCCGGGCCTCACTACGAGCAGTACTTC.

This chain links TRBV3-1 with TRBJ2-4; weak D call: TRBD1 (6 bases). The V end was cut by 4 bases, the J end by 9 bases, with 16 bases between. Germline assignment: CDR1 LGHDT and CDR2 YNNKEL (reference sequence). The CDR3 is made up of 14 amino acids. The CDR3 nucleotides are TGTGCCAGCAGCCGGGAAGGACAGTTGGCCATTCAGTACTTC. Protein sequence: CASSREGQLAIQYF.

This clonotype came up a few times. This chain connects TRBV6-2 or TRBV6-3 to TRBJ1-1, with 8 positions matching TRBD1. With 6 bases clipped from V and 3 bases from J, the junction kept 12 bases outside the gene matches. This CDR3 is 16 amino acids long. The V gene's germline CDR1 is MNHEY and CDR2 SVGEGT. In DNA, the CDR3 is TGTGCCAGCAGAAGCCGGACAGGGCTACGGGACACTGAAGCTTTCTTT. Protein: CASRSRTGLRDTEAFF.

A few counts support this clonotype. The chain carries TRBV5-5 and TRBJ2-7; TRBD2 matches 8 bases. The germline CDR1 and CDR2 sequences are SGHKS and YYEKEE (reference sequence). The CDR3 contains 17 residues. V gave up 0 bases and J gave up 3 bases; unmatched junction bases: 11. The CDR3 sequence: CASSLAVGSSGSYEQYF. DNA for the CDR3: TGTGCCAGCAGCTTGGCCGTAGGGTCCAGCGGGAGCTACGAGCAGTACTTC.

This clonotype was counted between two and nine times. The chain uses TRBV4-3 and TRBJ1-6; possible D gene TRBD1, 5 bases. The germline gives CDR1 LGHNA, CDR2 YSLEER. The CDR3 has 14 residues. V was shortened by 1 base and J by 7 bases, with 8 bases between the two germline ends. CDR3 amino acids: CASSQVAGNSPLHF. The CDR3, as DNA: TGCGCCAGCAGCCAAGTGGCAGGGAATTCACCCCTCCACTTT.

The chain has TRBV3-1 and TRBJ2-7; the D is unclear. V dropped 1 base and J dropped 2 bases, with 3 bases sitting between them. The CDR3 loop spans 12 amino acids. The germline V gene has CDR1 LGHDT and CDR2 YNNKEL (reference sequence). CDR3 amino acids: CASSQVPYEQYF. For the CDR3, the DNA is TGTGCCAGCAGCCAAGTCCCCTACGAGCAGTACTTC.

Only a few counts were recorded for this clonotype. The V and J genes are TRBV7-2 and TRBJ1-2; D unclear. CDR1 and CDR2 from the germline V gene are SGHTA and FQGNSA. Trimming shortened V by 2 bases and J by 8 bases, and 9 bases separated the two germline ends. CDR3 length: 12 amino acids. The CDR3 loop is CASSLIIRGYTF. CDR3 bases: TGTGCCAGCAGCTTAATTATCAGAGGCTACACCTTC.

This clonotype was counted many times. The CDR3 DNA reads TGCAGTGCTCCCCGGGACTCCTTTGTCAATGAGCAGTTCTTC. Protein product: CSAPRDSFVNEQFF. The J gene is TRBJ2-1, the V gene TRBV20-1; D is perhaps TRBD2 (6 bases). This CDR3 spans 14 amino acids. The germline V gene has CDR1 DFQATT and CDR2 SNEGSKA (reference sequence). The V end was cut by 5 bases, the J end by 6 bases, with 17 bases between.

The sample holds a few counts of this clonotype. The chain is built from TRBV2 and TRBJ2-2, with D possibly TRBD2 on 6 matching bases. Trimming stripped 2 bases from V and 5 bases from J, with 12 bases between. Germline-derived CDR1 and CDR2 are SNHLY and FYNNEI. The CDR3 is 15 residues long. This CDR3 reads CASSELLGRTGELFF. For the CDR3, the DNA is TGTGCCAGCAGTGAACTTCTTGGGAGGACCGGGGAGCTGTTTTTT.

This clonotype showed up just a few times. This CDR3 is CASSLFLGGGETQYF. CDR3 DNA: TGTGCCAGCAGCTTATTCCTAGGTGGGGGGGAGACCCAGTACTTC. This chain uses TRBV7-6 with TRBJ2-5; TRBD2 is a possible D gene (6 bases). Germline V CDR1 and CDR2: SGHVS, FNYEAQ. Trimming cost V 2 bases and J 5 bases, with 15 bases left between them. The length of the CDR3 is 15 residues.

The table lists this clonotype with a few counts. This rearrangement joins TRBV20-1 to TRBJ2-1; D perhaps matches TRBD1 (6 bases). Germline V CDR1 and CDR2: DFQATT, SNEGSKA (reference sequence). With 0 bases removed from V and 1 base from J, the gap between germline ends came to 19 bases. The CDR3 loop spans 18 amino acids. In nucleotides, the CDR3 is TGCAGTGCTAGAGATTTGGGGGTGACGCAGGGGTCCTACAATGAGCAGTTCTTC. It codes for CSARDLGVTQGSYNEQFF.

This clonotype has a handful of counts. Here the CDR3 DNA reads TGTGCCACCAGCAGAGATGGAACCGTATATGGCTACACCTTC. Translating gives CATSRDGTVYGYTF. The V gene is TRBV15, the J gene TRBJ1-2; no clear D. In germline, CDR1 is LNHNV, CDR2 YYDKDF (reference sequence). Between the trimmed V and J ends, which lost 0 bases and 5 bases, there was a span of 10 bases. This CDR3 is 14 amino acids long.

The gene calls are TRBV20-1 and TRBJ2-6, with 9 bases that match TRBD2. Germline CDR1 and CDR2: DFQATT and SNEGSKA (reference sequence). CDR3 size: 16 residues. Losses at the gene ends were 5 bases for V and 0 bases for J; bases not matched to a gene: 5. CDR3 DNA: TGCAGTGCTCGTCTAGCGGGACTCTCTGGGGCCAACGTCCTGACTTTC. Residues: CSARLAGLSGANVLTF.

This clonotype occurred many times. The J gene is TRBJ2-6, the V gene TRBV7-6; D is unclear. CDR3 length: 16 residues. V gave up 9 bases and J gave up 0 bases, with 15 bases separating them. In germline, CDR1 is SGHVS, CDR2 FNYEAQ. The CDR3 here is CASRNGLTSGANVLTF. Written as DNA, the CDR3 is TGTGCCAGTCGAAACGGCTTAACCTCTGGGGCCAACGTCCTGACTTTC.